Each of the 19 T cell receptor beta chains below was sequenced from the same sample in a study of shared clonotypes between healthy human individuals. TCRdb keeps only in-frame clones here, not all; method: immunoSEQ multiplex PCR. The sample lists under 1 million clones; approximately 96% were seen once. Naive CD8 isolation took CD45RO-negative cells positively selected for CCR7 and excluded terminally differentiated effector memory CD45RA+ cells. The sequencing sample was made of naive CD8+ T cells sorted from blood. All receptors derive from a man younger than 45 in good health.

This chain links TRBV5-1 with TRBJ2-7; 11 bases match TRBD2. Germline V gene lookup returns CDR1 SGHRS and CDR2 YFSETQ. There are 16 residues in the CDR3. After removal of 0 bases from V and 3 bases from J, the junction contained 5 bases not matched to a gene. The CDR3 reads CASSLALAGGHYEQYF. The CDR3 coding sequence is TGCGCCAGCAGCTTGGCCCTAGCGGGAGGACACTACGAGCAGTACTTC.

The chain joins TRBV27 to TRBJ2-7, with 11 positions matching TRBD2. The germline V gene encodes CDR1 MNHEY and CDR2 SMNVEV (reference sequence). After removal of 7 bases from V and 5 bases from J, the junction contained 7 bases not matched to a gene. This CDR3 region has 14 residues. The CDR3 coding sequence is TGTGCCAGCACCCCTAGCGGGAGGCACCACGAGCAGTACTTC. Protein product: CASTPSGRHHEQYF.

This rearrangement joins TRBV4-1 to TRBJ1-5; D is possibly TRBD1 (5 bases). The CDR3 spans 17 residues. V gave up 5 bases and J gave up 0 bases, with 17 bases separating them. The germline CDR1 and CDR2 sequences are MGHRA and YSYEKL. The CDR3 region has the DNA TGCGCCAGCAGCTCAGATGGGGCACTAGATAGCAATCAGCCCCAGCATTTT. Translated, it gives CASSSDGALDSNQPQHF.

The gene calls are TRBV5-1 and TRBJ2-1; no clear D. The CDR3 consists of 18 residues. With 0 bases removed from V and 0 bases from J, the gap between germline ends came to 16 bases. Germline assignment: CDR1 SGHRS and CDR2 YFSETQ. CDR3 amino acids: CASSLAPVGDFSYNEQFF. As DNA, the CDR3 is TGCGCCAGCAGCTTGGCCCCGGTAGGAGATTTCTCCTACAATGAGCAGTTCTTC.

This chain connects TRBV29-1 to TRBJ1-2; the D is unclear. Trimming cost V 0 bases and J 1 base, with 18 bases left between them. There are 17 residues in the CDR3. Germline V lookup: CDR1 SQVTM, CDR2 ANQGSEA. In DNA form, the CDR3 reads TGCAGCGTTGAAGATCATGGGGAGGAAGGGCGTAACTATGGCTACACCTTC. This encodes CSVEDHGEEGRNYGYTF. Filled out from reference TRBV29-1 and TRBJ1-2, the complete variable domain reads SAVISQKPSRDICQRGTSLTIQCQVDSQVTMMFWYRQQPGQSLTLIATANQGSEATYESGFVIDKFPISRPNLTFSTLTVSNMSPEDSSIYLCSVEDHGEEGRNYGYTFGSGTRLTVV.

This chain uses TRBV28 with TRBJ2-1, with D possibly matching TRBD1 (6 bases). In germline, CDR1 is MDHEN, CDR2 SYDVKM. V lost 5 bases and J 3 bases, leaving 14 bases between the germline ends. This CDR3 has 15 residues. CDR3 sequence reads: CASSVTGAYYNEQFF. The CDR3 DNA reads TGTGCCAGCAGTGTGACAGGTGCCTACTACAATGAGCAGTTCTTC. Full variable domain (missing parts from reference TRBV28 and TRBJ2-1): DVKVTQSSRYLVKRTGEKVFLECVQDMDHENMFWYRQDPGLGLRLIYFSYDVKMKEKGDIPEGYSVSREKKERFSLILESASTNQTSMYLCASSVTGAYYNEQFFGPGTRLTVL.

The V gene is TRBV19, the J gene TRBJ1-5; 8 bases are a match to TRBD1. The V and J ends lost 7 bases and 6 bases, in that order; junction bases with no gene match: 11. The germline V gene encodes CDR1 LNHDA and CDR2 SQIVND (reference sequence). The CDR3 totals 15 residues. CDR3 DNA: TGTGCCAGTACCTTAACCGGGACAGGTCGTCAGCCCCAGCATTTT. Its protein is CASTLTGTGRQPQHF.

This chain joins TRBV10-3 and TRBJ1-5, with D possibly being TRBD1 (5 bases). Germline CDR1 and CDR2: ENHRY and SYGVKD. Trimming stripped 3 bases from V and 9 bases from J, with 12 bases between. The CDR3 runs 13 residues. The CDR3 nucleotides read TGTGCCATCAGTGATTCAGGGTTGGGGCCCCAGCATTTT. This sequence encodes CAISDSGLGPQHF.

The V and J genes are TRBV10-3 and TRBJ2-7, with a possible D match to TRBD1 (5 bases). CDR3 length: 14 amino acids. Trimming left V 0 bases short and J 2 bases short, with 8 bases between. The germline V gene encodes CDR1 ENHRY and CDR2 SYGVKD. In nucleotides, the CDR3 is TGTGCCATCAGTGAGTCGAACAGGCCCTACGAGCAGTACTTC. The encoded protein is CAISESNRPYEQYF.

This clone is a singleton in its sample. The gene calls are TRBV7-6 and TRBJ2-2, with D perhaps TRBD1 (6 bases). The germline gives CDR1 SGHVS, CDR2 FNYEAQ. The CDR3 is made up of 14 amino acids. Trimming cost V 5 bases and J 5 bases, with 12 bases left between them. CDR3 nucleotide sequence: TGTGCCAGCAGCAAGGACAGTTTAACCGGGGAGCTGTTTTTT. This translates into CASSKDSLTGELFF.

This chain joins TRBV6-6 and TRBJ2-1, with TRBD2 as a possible D gene (6 bases). The CDR3 is 13 amino acids. Germline assignment: CDR1 MNHNY and CDR2 SVGAGI (reference sequence). Between the trimmed V and J ends, which lost 6 bases and 4 bases, there was a span of 10 bases. The CDR3 here is CASRLGLYNEQFF. The DNA for the CDR3 is TGTGCCAGCAGACTGGGACTTTACAATGAGCAGTTCTTC.

The rearrangement uses TRBV5-1 and TRBJ2-1; a possible D gene is TRBD1 (5 bases). The CDR3 consists of 14 residues. Trimming cost V 4 bases and J 5 bases, with 13 bases left between them. CDR1 and CDR2 from the germline V gene are SGHRS and YFSETQ. The CDR3 DNA is TGCGCCAGCAGCCCGGACAATGAGGACAATGAGCAGTTCTTC. It translates to CASSPDNEDNEQFF.

The rearrangement uses TRBV7-2 and TRBJ1-3, with D unclear. Trimming took off 5 bases at V and 5 bases at J, with 16 bases between the two ends. The CDR3 consists of 15 residues. Germline V gene sequence: CDR1 SGHTA, CDR2 FQGNSA. In DNA, the CDR3 is TGTGCCAGCAGCCATCCCGCGGCCGGGCGAAACACCATATATTTT. Protein sequence: CASSHPAAGRNTIYF.

The chain links TRBV28 to TRBJ1-1, with D perhaps TRBD1 (6 bases). V was trimmed by 5 bases and J by 1 base, leaving 8 bases between them. Germline V gene data show CDR1 as MDHEN and CDR2 as SYDVKM. The CDR3 sequence is 13 residues long. The DNA for the CDR3 is TGTGCCAGCAGTCGGGACACGAACACTGAAGCTTTCTTT. Its translation: CASSRDTNTEAFF.

Turning to this clone: The identical CDR3 is also encoded by other nucleotide sequences in the sample. The rearrangement joins TRBV4-3 to TRBJ2-7, with D possibly TRBD1 on 5 matching bases. The V gene's germline CDR1 is LGHNA and CDR2 YSLEER. V lost 0 bases to trimming and J lost 1 base, with 7 bases between them. The CDR3 runs to 14 residues. The CDR3 loop reads CASSQEGRSYEQYF. CDR3 DNA sequence: TGCGCCAGCAGCCAAGAGGGGCGGTCCTACGAGCAGTACTTC.

The rearrangement links TRBV29-1 to TRBJ2-1; maybe TRBD2 (6 bases). This CDR3 is 12 amino acids long. Germline V gene lookup returns CDR1 SQVTM and CDR2 ANQGSEA. Between the trimmed V and J ends, which lost 1 base and 14 bases, there was a span of 15 bases. CDR3 sequence reads: CSVEGAGSLEFF. CDR3 nucleotides: TGCAGCGTTGAAGGCGCGGGATCTCTTGAGTTCTTC.

This clone was seen once. The V gene is TRBV7-3, the J gene TRBJ2-3, with 9 bases lining up with TRBD2. This CDR3 comprises 15 residues. The germline V gene encodes CDR1 SGHTA and CDR2 FQGTGA. Unmatched junction bases numbered 3, after V lost 5 bases and J lost 0 bases. The CDR3 loop reads CASSPSGASTDTQYF. CDR3 nucleotides: TGTGCCAGCAGCCCTAGCGGGGCTAGCACAGATACGCAGTATTTT.

This clone was seen just once. The chain employs TRBV29-1 and TRBJ1-2; TRBD1 matches at 9 bases. The CDR3 spans 14 residues. Germline V lookup: CDR1 SQVTM, CDR2 ANQGSEA. V was pared by 7 bases and J by 4 bases, with 10 bases of the junction left unmatched. In nucleotides, the CDR3 is TGCAGCGCCCTATTGGCGGGACAGGGCTATGGCTACACCTTC. Amino acids: CSALLAGQGYGYTF.

The chain has TRBV29-1 and TRBJ1-1; no clear D gene. The length of the CDR3 is 12 residues. The V end was cut by 6 bases, the J end by 6 bases, with 14 bases between. From germline, CDR1 is SQVTM and CDR2 ANQGSEA. The CDR3 DNA sequence: TGCAGCGTCGTGGACCTGCTAGCTGAAGCTTTCTTT. It is translated as CSVVDLLAEAFF.